This TCR beta chain was sequenced in a study of vaccination and CD4 T cells after COVID-19 (dated by TCRdb to 2021 to 2024). For the wider study: Every convalescent patient had a positive nasal swab PCR test for SARS-CoV-2, with mild disease in 8 to 10 patients and severe disease in one. Post-vaccine blood samples were obtained a median of around 67 days after the second vaccine dose, with a range of about 12 to 241 days. Control cultures received a CEFX viral epitope pool as the positive control, an HIV-1 Nef peptide pool as the negative control, or no peptide. Each participant got two doses of either the Pfizer-BioNTech BNT162b2 vaccine (n=8) or the Moderna mRNA-1273 vaccine (n=2). In the convalescent cohort there were six males and four females, among whom were two Hispanic individuals, seven Caucasians, two Asians and one multiracial person. Post-COVID blood samples from convalescent patients were collected a median of around 100 days after diagnosis, with a range of roughly 35 to 161 days. Culture stimuli were overlapping spike peptide pools from SARS-CoV-2 and from the common cold coronaviruses HCoV-NL63, HCoV-OC43 and HCoV-229E. The spike-specific CD4+ TCR repertoire was compared before and after mRNA vaccination in ten to eleven COVID-19 convalescent patients and a few infection-naive healthy vaccine recipients. The full study reports these points: Of the vaccine-specific clones in convalescent patients, 304 of 307, or nearly all, reacted only to SARS-CoV-2 spike and did not cross-react with common cold coronaviruses. The study included relatively few convalescent patients and did not analyze early timepoints after natural infection. An increase in the median number of SARS-CoV-2-reactive clonotypes from 21 after infection to roughly 39 after vaccination was observed, but the change was not found to be significant. In convalescent patients, a median 86.3% of post-vaccine SARS-CoV-2-reactive clones were detected only after vaccination, and vaccine-specific priming was suggested by this finding.

Library preparation was by PCR. TCR sequencing of DNA from cultured CD4+ T cells used the Oncomine TCR Beta short-read assay at the Johns Hopkins FTIC core. The QIAamp micro DNA kit was used to extract genomic DNA from the cultured CD4+ T cells. The Oncomine TCR Beta libraries from cultured CD4+ T cells were pooled using unique dual indexes and then sequenced on an Illumina iSeq 100. Per the authors' processing: Non-productive sequences were removed, and CDR3s not starting with C, not ending with F or W, or shorter than 7 amino acids were discarded. Antigen-specific clonotypes were identified using the MANAFEST web application through comparison of peptide-stimulated wells with reference and other culture wells. To be called positive, a clone needed an FDR below 0.05, an odds ratio above 5, and a productive frequency above 0.1% in at least two of three replicate wells. Clonotypes that were significantly expanded in both SARS-CoV-2 spike wells and at least one common cold coronavirus spike condition were defined as cross-reactive. Using R version 3.6.1, CDR3 homology was evaluated through Levenshtein distances (stringdist) along with unrooted phylogenetic trees (ape). TCRdb trimmed public reads at Q25 via fastp, called clones via MiXCR and kept in-frame beta chains. Each record represents a unique CDR3 protein, reported with the most common genes and DNA among its rows. Here the V and J calls rest on TCRdb's processing, not on the authors' analysis. This sample gives approximately 22,000 distinct CDR3 sequences in total; around 50% of them show up just once. The ten top clones hold about 5% of the sample.

To note about this clonotype: Its recognized antigen is unknown. It has no much larger one-base neighbor in the sample; base qualities were not kept.

Including the terminal cysteine and phenylalanine, the CDR3 comprises 15 residues. The entry retains the CDR3 DNA only, 45 bases that are in frame from base 1. After removal of 8 bases from V and 2 bases from J, the junction retains 9 bases not matched to a gene. The germline V gene yields SGHAT for CDR1 and FQNNGV for CDR2. The treatment or condition label, as the study defines it: roughly 10-day PBMC culture with coronavirus spike peptide pools or control peptides (ViraFEST assay). To expand antigen-specific T cells with peptide pools and then pick out the expanded clonotypes through TCR sequencing, the study relied on the ViraFEST assay. The convalescent patients' positive SARS-CoV-2 PCR tests were from March to December 2020, which was before the Alpha, Beta and Delta variants emerged in the United States. More than 1.5 million PBMCs per well were cultured in IMDM with approximately 5% human AB serum and 7.5 to 10 IU/ml IL-2, plus 10 ug/ml peptide pools. Half of the culture medium was replaced with fresh IL-2-containing medium on days 3 and 7. After around 11 days of culture, CD4+ T cells were isolated by negative selection with the EasySep CD4+ T cell isolation kit. Ficoll-Paque Plus gradient centrifugation was used to isolate PBMCs from whole blood, and the isolated PBMCs were then either used fresh or cryopreserved at -140C. In general, triplicate wells were set up for every culture condition.

The sample comprised CD4+ T cells from blood, cultured in vitro. This TCR derives from a human donor who had recovered from COVID-19. Here the chain combines TRBV11-2 and TRBJ2-5, and 9 bases in between align with TRBD1. The base sequence is TGTGCCAGCGGGGAAGGACAGGGGAGGCAAGAGACCCAGTACTTC. This is translated as CASGEGQGRQETQYF.